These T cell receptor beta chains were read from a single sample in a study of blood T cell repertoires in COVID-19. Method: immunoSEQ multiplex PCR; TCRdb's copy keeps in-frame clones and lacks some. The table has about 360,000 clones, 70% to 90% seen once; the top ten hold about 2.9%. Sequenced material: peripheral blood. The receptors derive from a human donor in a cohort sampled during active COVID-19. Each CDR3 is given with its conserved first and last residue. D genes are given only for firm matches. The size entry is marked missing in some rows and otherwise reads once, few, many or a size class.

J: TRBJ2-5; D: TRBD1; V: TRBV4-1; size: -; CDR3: CASSQSTQGASAQETQYF; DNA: TGCGCCAGCAGCCAATCCACACAGGGGGCGTCCGCCCAAGAGACCCAGTACTTC
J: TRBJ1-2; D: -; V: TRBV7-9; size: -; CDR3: CASSPPGSAAGYTF; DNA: TGTGCCAGCAGCCCGCCGGGTTCGGCCGCAGGCTACACCTTC
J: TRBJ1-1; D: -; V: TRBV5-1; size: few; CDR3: CASSLDGDWTEAFF; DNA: TGCGCCAGCAGCTTGGACGGGGATTGGACTGAAGCTTTCTTT
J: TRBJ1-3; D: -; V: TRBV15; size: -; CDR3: CATSRDLGVAGNTIYF; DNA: TGTGCCACCAGCAGAGATTTAGGGGTGGCAGGAAACACCATATATTTT
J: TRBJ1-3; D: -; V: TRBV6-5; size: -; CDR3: CASSPMVDSGNTIYF; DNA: TGTGCCAGCAGTCCCATGGTAGACTCTGGAAACACCATATATTTT
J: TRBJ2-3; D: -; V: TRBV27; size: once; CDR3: CASSLRIPTGMVSDTQYF; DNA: TGTGCCAGCAGTTTAAGGATCCCCACAGGGATGGTGTCAGATACGCAGTATTTT
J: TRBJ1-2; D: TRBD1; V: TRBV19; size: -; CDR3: CASSIRDRAYGYTF; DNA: TGTGCCAGTAGTATTCGGGACAGGGCCTATGGCTACACCTTC
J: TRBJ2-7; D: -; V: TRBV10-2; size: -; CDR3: CASSRGASGGEQYF; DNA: TGCGCCAGCAGCCGCGGAGCCTCCGGCGGGGAGCAGTACTTC
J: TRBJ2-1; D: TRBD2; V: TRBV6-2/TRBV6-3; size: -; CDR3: CASSRIGAGVNEQFF; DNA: TGTGCCAGCAGTCGGATCGGAGCGGGAGTTAATGAGCAGTTCTTC
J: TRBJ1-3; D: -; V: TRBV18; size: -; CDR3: CASSDSTGNTIYF; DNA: TGTGCCAGCTCGGACAGCACTGGAAACACCATATATTTT
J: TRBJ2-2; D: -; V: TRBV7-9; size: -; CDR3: CASSLSGPELFF; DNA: TGTGCCAGCAGCTTGAGCGGGCCCGAGCTGTTTTTT
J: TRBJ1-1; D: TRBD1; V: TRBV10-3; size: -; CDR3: CATRGPLGDSQSNTEAFF; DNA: TGTGCCACCAGGGGCCCGTTGGGGGACAGTCAGTCGAACACTGAAGCTTTCTTT
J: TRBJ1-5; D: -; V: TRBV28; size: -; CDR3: CASTGNNQPQHF; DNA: TGTGCCAGCACGGGGAATAATCAGCCCCAGCATTTT
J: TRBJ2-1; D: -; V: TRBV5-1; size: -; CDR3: CASSLEGFNEQFF; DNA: TGCGCCAGCAGCTTGGAGGGGTTTAATGAGCAGTTCTTC
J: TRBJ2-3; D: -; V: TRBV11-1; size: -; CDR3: CASSLELPSTDTQYF; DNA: TGTGCCAGCAGCTTAGAGCTACCCTCCACAGATACGCAGTATTTT
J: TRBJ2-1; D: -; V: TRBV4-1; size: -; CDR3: CASSQGTDSQGEQFF; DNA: TGCGCCAGCAGCCAAGGTACGGACTCCCAAGGTGAGCAGTTCTTC
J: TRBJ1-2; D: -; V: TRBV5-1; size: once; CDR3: CASSLYSRGDGYTF; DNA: TGCGCCAGCAGCTTGTATAGCAGGGGTGACGGCTACACCTTC
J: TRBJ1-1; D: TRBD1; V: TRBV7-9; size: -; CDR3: CASSSLNGGQVRNTEAFF; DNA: TGTGCCAGCAGCTCACTAAATGGGGGACAGGTGAGGAACACTGAAGCTTTCTTT
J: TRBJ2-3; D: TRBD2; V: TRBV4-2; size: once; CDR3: CASSRTSGRAFPDTQYF; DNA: TGTGCCAGCAGCCGGACTAGCGGGAGGGCTTTTCCAGATACGCAGTATTTT
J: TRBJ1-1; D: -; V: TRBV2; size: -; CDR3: CASSDSENTEAFF; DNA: TGTGCCAGCAGTGACTCAGAGAACACTGAAGCTTTCTTT
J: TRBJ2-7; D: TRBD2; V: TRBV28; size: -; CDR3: CASSRLARDEQYF; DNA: TGTGCCAGCAGTCGACTAGCTCGCGACGAGCAGTACTTC
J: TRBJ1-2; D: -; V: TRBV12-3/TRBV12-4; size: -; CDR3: CASSPRGAWGYTF; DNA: TGTGCCAGCAGTCCCCGGGGGGCTTGGGGCTACACCTTC
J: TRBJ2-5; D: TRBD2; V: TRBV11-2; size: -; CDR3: CASSLGRTSGVRETQYF; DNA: TGTGCCAGCAGCTTAGGGAGGACTAGCGGGGTTAGGGAGACCCAGTACTTC
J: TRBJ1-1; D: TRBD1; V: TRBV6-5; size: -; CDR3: CASSYSQGGDTEAFF; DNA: TGTGCCAGCAGTTACTCACAGGGGGGGGACACTGAAGCTTTCTTT
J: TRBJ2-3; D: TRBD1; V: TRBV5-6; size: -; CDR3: CASSTPGQGIASTDTQYF; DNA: TGTGCCAGCAGCACGCCGGGACAGGGGATAGCTAGCACAGATACGCAGTATTTT
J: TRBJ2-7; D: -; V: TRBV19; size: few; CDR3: CASSTRGGEQYF; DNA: TGTGCCAGTAGTACTCGAGGGGGCGAGCAGTACTTC
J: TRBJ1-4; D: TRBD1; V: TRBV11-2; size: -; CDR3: CASSHANPGQINEKLFF; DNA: TGTGCCAGCAGCCATGCTAACCCGGGACAGATCAATGAAAAACTGTTTTTT
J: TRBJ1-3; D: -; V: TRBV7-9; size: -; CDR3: CASSLFSIFSSGNTIYF; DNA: TGTGCCAGCAGCTTATTCTCCATTTTTAGCTCTGGAAACACCATATATTTT
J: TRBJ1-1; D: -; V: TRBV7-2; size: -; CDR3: CASSMRTGWGTEAFF; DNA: TGTGCCAGCAGCATGAGAACAGGGTGGGGCACTGAAGCTTTCTTT
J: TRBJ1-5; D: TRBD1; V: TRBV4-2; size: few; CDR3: CASSQHRGQGQPQHF; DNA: TGTGCCAGCAGCCAGCACAGGGGGCAGGGTCAGCCCCAGCATTTT
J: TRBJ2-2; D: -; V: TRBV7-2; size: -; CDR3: CASSSTGTNTGELFF; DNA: TGTGCCAGCAGCTCCACCGGGACAAACACCGGGGAGCTGTTTTTT
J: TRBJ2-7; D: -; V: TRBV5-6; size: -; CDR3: CASSHRLLRTLDEQYF; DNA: TGTGCCAGCAGCCATAGACTCTTGCGAACCCTTGACGAGCAGTACTTC
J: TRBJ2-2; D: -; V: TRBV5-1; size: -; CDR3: CASSYGRGTGELFF; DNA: TGCGCCAGCAGCTACGGACGGGGGACCGGGGAGCTGTTTTTT
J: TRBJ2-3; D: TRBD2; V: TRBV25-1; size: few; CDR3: CASSAAGGRRTDTQYF; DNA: TGTGCCAGCAGTGCAGCGGGGGGGCGTCGCACAGATACGCAGTATTTT
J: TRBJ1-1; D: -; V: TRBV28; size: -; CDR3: CASRPLTGEMNTEAFF; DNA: TGTGCCAGCAGACCACTGACAGGAGAAATGAACACTGAAGCTTTCTTT
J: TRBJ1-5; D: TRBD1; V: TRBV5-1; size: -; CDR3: CASSPTGAFNQPQHF; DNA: TGCGCCAGCAGCCCGACAGGGGCCTTCAATCAGCCCCAGCATTTT